The TCR beta chain under discussion was sequenced for a study of T cells in Graves' hyperthyroidism and ophthalmopathy. In this sample, this clonotype turned up once. The CDR3 spans 14 residues. CDR1 is MDHEN and CDR2 is SYDVKM in the germline V gene. V lost 4 bases to trimming and J lost 7 bases; unmatched junction nucleotides: 10. Authors of the study amplified TCR beta CDR3 regions from RNA transcripts. The HTBI primer set served for first-round RT-PCR of the TCR CDR3. In TCRdb, the multiplex PCR reads were re-called with MiXCR into one record per CDR3 protein. The sample has approximately 48,000 distinct CDR3 sequences; 49% are singletons.

The source material was peripheral blood or thyroid tissue (not recorded which). The clonotype originates from a woman in her forties or fifties with Graves' hyperthyroidism. The V gene is TRBV28, the J gene TRBJ2-7; 7 nucleotides agree with TRBD1. The chain's CDR3 is CASSSPGTAGEQYF. CDR3 DNA sequence: TGTGCCAGCAGTTCCCCCGGGACAGCTGGGGAGCAGTACTTC.